This TCR beta chain is from a study of blood T cell repertoires in COVID-19. Germline lookup yields CDR1 MDHEN and CDR2 SYDVKM. Unmatched junction bases numbered 7, after V lost 5 bases and J lost 6 bases. CDR3 length equals 13 residues. Sequenced by immunoSEQ multiplex PCR; TCRdb stores in-frame clones only, minus some. The sample has some 400,000 clones, 87% seen once. Sequenced sample: peripheral blood. This chain joins TRBV28 and TRBJ2-7; TRBD1 matches at 7 bases. This clonotype was sampled from a woman aged 25 to 39 with COVID-19, enrolled during active disease. The CDR3 bases are TGTGCCAGCAGTCGACAGGGTGGGCGCGAGCAGTACTTC. Translated, it gives CASSRQGGREQYF.